Listed below are T cell receptor beta chains from one sample, sequenced in a study of blood T cell repertoires in COVID-19. Repertoires were generated with immunoSEQ multiplex PCR, while TCRdb's copy carries only in-frame clones and drops some. The sample records around 350,000 clones, roughly 86% being singletons. The sample consisted of peripheral blood. These TCRs come from a human donor in a cohort sampled during active COVID-19. The CDR3 runs from the conserved cysteine through the conserved F or W. Fields, in order: D gene, clone size, V gene, J gene, CDR3 protein, CDR3 DNA. The D gene is left open where the match is weak. Expanded clones get a size class; other rows say once, few or many, or leave the size out.

TRBD2	NA	TRBV5-1	TRBJ2-2	CASSPSGGTTGELFF	TGCGCCAGCAGCCCCAGCGGGGGAACGACCGGGGAGCTGTTTTTT
TRBD2	NA	TRBV11-2	TRBJ2-5	CASSTGTSGGSETQYF	TGTGCCAGCAGCACAGGGACTAGCGGGGGTTCTGAGACCCAGTACTTC
NA	NA	TRBV7-8	TRBJ1-6	CASSLGPRLNSPLHF	TGTGCCAGCAGCTTAGGGCCCAGGCTTAATTCACCCCTCCACTTT
TRBD1	NA	TRBV7-3	TRBJ2-7	CASSRGQLGEQYF	TGTGCCAGCAGCCGGGGACAGCTTGGCGAGCAGTACTTC
NA	NA	TRBV5-1	TRBJ2-3	CASSLTGSLNTDTQYF	TGCGCCAGCAGCCTTACAGGGTCGCTTAACACAGATACGCAGTATTTT
TRBD1	NA	TRBV3-1/TRBV3-2	TRBJ2-2	CASSKGALQGAPGELFF	TGTGCCAGCAGCAAAGGGGCTTTACAGGGGGCGCCCGGGGAGCTGTTTTTT
NA	NA	TRBV7-3	TRBJ2-2	CASSPGVRNTGELFF	TGTGCCAGCAGCCCAGGGGTCAGGAACACCGGGGAGCTGTTTTTT
TRBD2	NA	TRBV10-3	TRBJ2-1	CAISEPKTGTSGYNEQFF	TGTGCCATCAGTGAGCCTAAGACCGGGACTAGCGGATACAATGAGCAGTTCTTC
NA	NA	TRBV11-2	TRBJ2-7	CASSLDSFGASYEQYF	TGTGCCAGCAGCTTAGACTCATTTGGGGCCTCCTACGAGCAGTACTTC
NA	NA	TRBV7-2	TRBJ2-3	CASTTYSTDTQYF	TGTGCCAGCACGACATATAGCACAGATACGCAGTATTTT
NA	NA	TRBV6-5	TRBJ1-2	CASIPGGGISYTF	TGTGCCAGCATCCCCGGGGGGGGTATTAGCTACACCTTC
NA	NA	TRBV19	TRBJ1-5	CASSINRDRKQPQHF	TGTGCCAGTAGTATCAACAGGGATCGAAAACAGCCCCAGCATTTT
NA	NA	TRBV5-1	TRBJ1-4	CASSSSPTATNEKLFF	TGCGCCAGCAGCTCCTCCCCGACTGCAACTAATGAAAAACTGTTTTTT
NA	NA	TRBV7-9	TRBJ1-3	CASSSKGLTRAFF	TGTGCCAGCAGCTCCAAGGGACTTACAAGAGCCTTTTTT
TRBD2	NA	TRBV9	TRBJ2-7	CASSRWEGLSYEQYF	TGTGCCAGCAGCAGGTGGGAGGGATTGAGCTACGAGCAGTACTTC
NA	few	TRBV12-3/TRBV12-4	TRBJ1-4	CASSLGGDEKLFF	TGTGCCAGCAGTCTAGGGGGGGACGAAAAACTGTTTTTT
NA	NA	TRBV15	TRBJ1-2	CATSRALTGVNYGYTF	TGTGCCACCAGCAGAGCCCTTACCGGGGTTAACTATGGCTACACCTTC
NA	NA	TRBV6-1	TRBJ2-4	CASSESGLAKNIQYF	TGTGCCAGCAGTGAATCAGGACTAGCCAAAAACATTCAGTACTTC
NA	NA	TRBV19	TRBJ1-1	CASEKTDNTEAFF	TGTGCCTCGGAGAAGACGGATAACACTGAAGCTTTCTTT
NA	NA	TRBV18	TRBJ2-2	CASSRGTQNTGELFF	TGTGCCAGCTCACGCGGGACCCAGAACACCGGGGAGCTGTTTTTT
TRBD1	NA	TRBV7-8	TRBJ1-1	CASNTHSTGSGTEAFF	TGTGCCAGCAACACACACTCGACAGGGAGTGGGACTGAAGCTTTCTTT
NA	NA	TRBV6-1	TRBJ2-5	CASSERGGQETQYF	TGTGCCAGCAGTGAAAGGGGTGGGCAAGAGACCCAGTACTTC
NA	NA	TRBV3-1/TRBV3-2	TRBJ1-5	CASSQDTGQPQHF	TGTGCCAGCAGCCAAGACACAGGACAGCCCCAGCATTTT
TRBD2	once	TRBV28	TRBJ2-1	CASSFRRLAGGNEQFF	TGTGCCAGCAGTTTTAGGAGACTAGCGGGAGGGAATGAGCAGTTCTTC
TRBD2	once	TRBV15	TRBJ2-7	CATSRYLGLAHEQYF	TGTGCCACCAGCAGATATTTGGGACTAGCCCACGAGCAGTACTTC
NA	NA	TRBV15	TRBJ1-4	CATSTRQTAEKLFF	TGTGCCACCAGCACTCGACAGACGGCTGAAAAACTGTTTTTT
NA	NA	TRBV11-2	TRBJ2-7	CASRYSYYEQYF	TGTGCCAGCCGGTACAGCTACTACGAGCAGTACTTC
NA	NA	TRBV5-6	TRBJ2-1	CASSLGADNEQFF	TGTGCCAGCAGCTTGGGGGCAGACAATGAGCAGTTCTTC
NA	NA	TRBV2	TRBJ1-4	CASGGTATNEKLFF	TGTGCCAGCGGGGGGACCGCAACTAATGAAAAACTGTTTTTT
NA	NA	TRBV2	TRBJ2-6	CASSVGGSYGTGPGGGANVLTF	TGTGCCAGCAGTGTGGGGGGGAGCTACGGGACAGGCCCCGGTGGTGGGGCCAACGTCCTGACTTTC
NA	NA	TRBV15	TRBJ2-5	CATSRVVLGGTQYF	TGTGCCACCAGCAGAGTCGTGTTAGGAGGGACCCAGTACTTC
NA	NA	TRBV12-3/TRBV12-4	TRBJ2-1	CASSYSAVEQFF	TGTGCCAGCAGTTACTCGGCGGTAGAGCAGTTCTTC
NA	NA	TRBV11-2	TRBJ1-2	CASSLVSAGPSRDYGYTF	TGTGCCAGCAGCTTAGTATCGGCAGGGCCTTCTAGGGACTATGGCTACACCTTC
TRBD1	many	TRBV5-1	TRBJ1-6	CASSLLSGGDNSPLHF	TGCGCCAGCAGCTTGTTGTCAGGGGGCGACAATTCACCCCTCCACTTT
TRBD1	NA	TRBV11-2	TRBJ2-5	CASSRTGGPQETQYF	TGTGCCAGCAGCCGTACAGGGGGTCCCCAAGAGACCCAGTACTTC
NA	NA	TRBV20-1	TRBJ1-2	CSASYGTQNYGYTF	TGCAGTGCTAGTTATGGGACTCAGAATTATGGCTACACCTTC
NA	NA	TRBV25-1	TRBJ2-5	CASSGGRQRQKETQYF	TGTGCCAGCAGTGGGGGAAGACAGAGGCAAAAAGAGACCCAGTACTTC
NA	NA	TRBV19	TRBJ1-1	CASRLGGDTEAFF	TGTGCCAGTAGATTGGGGGGGGACACTGAAGCTTTCTTT
NA	NA	TRBV30	TRBJ2-3	CAWNEHPGTDTQYF	TGTGCCTGGAATGAGCATCCCGGCACAGATACGCAGTATTTT
NA	NA	TRBV24-1	TRBJ2-1	CATSDAGMSHLSYNEQFF	TGTGCCACCAGTGATGCAGGGATGAGCCACCTTTCCTACAATGAGCAGTTCTTC
NA	once	TRBV7-2	TRBJ2-1	CASTEGGSSYNEQFF	TGTGCCAGCACCGAGGGGGGGAGCTCCTACAATGAGCAGTTCTTC
NA	NA	TRBV12-3/TRBV12-4	TRBJ1-2	CASRIPGDYGYTF	TGTGCCAGCAGAATTCCGGGGGACTATGGCTACACCTTC
NA	NA	TRBV13	TRBJ1-1	CASSLEQNTEAFF	TGTGCCAGCAGCTTAGAGCAGAACACTGAAGCTTTCTTT
NA	once	TRBV7-8	TRBJ2-5	CASSSGPGVQETQYF	TGTGCCAGCAGCTCAGGGCCGGGGGTCCAAGAGACCCAGTACTTC
TRBD1	NA	TRBV6-5	TRBJ2-7	CASSYSRQGSYEQYF	TGTGCCAGCAGTTACTCCCGACAGGGATCCTACGAGCAGTACTTC
TRBD2	NA	TRBV9	TRBJ2-1	CASSVSAGAYNEQFF	TGTGCCAGCAGCGTTTCTGCGGGGGCCTACAATGAGCAGTTCTTC
NA	NA	TRBV5-1	TRBJ2-7	CASSLPGAGSYEQYF	TGCGCCAGCAGCTTGCCGGGCGCGGGTTCCTACGAGCAGTACTTC
NA	once	TRBV15	TRBJ2-7	CATSRDEQIWYF	TGTGCCACCAGCAGGGATGAACAGATTTGGTACTTC
NA	NA	TRBV7-2	TRBJ2-1	CASSLTGNGYNEQFF	TGTGCCAGCAGCCTCACAGGGAACGGATACAATGAGCAGTTCTTC
TRBD1	NA	TRBV29-1	TRBJ2-5	CSATGMQETQYF	TGCAGCGCGACAGGGATGCAAGAGACCCAGTACTTC
TRBD1	NA	TRBV4-1	TRBJ2-3	CASSQVWGQGKNTQYF	TGCGCCAGCAGCCAAGTTTGGGGACAGGGGAAGAATACGCAGTATTTT
TRBD2	few	TRBV6-6	TRBJ2-1	CASSRLGLAGGSSSYNEQFF	TGTGCCAGCAGCAGGCTGGGACTAGCGGGAGGGTCGAGCTCCTACAATGAGCAGTTCTTC
NA	once	TRBV27	TRBJ1-6	CASSFLNSPLHF	TGTGCCAGCAGTTTTTTAAATTCACCCCTCCACTTT